Described below is a single T cell receptor beta chain sequence and its context. Its antigen is currently unknown. The germline gives CDR1 SGHTA, CDR2 FQGNSA. V was trimmed by 5 bases and J by 6 bases, leaving 16 bases between them. This CDR3 region has 15 residues. The data belong to a study of siplizumab effects on memory and regulatory T cells. Coculture of the mixed lymphocyte reaction cells took place at 37 degrees C and lasted 6 days. The assay covered approximately 10^5 TCR templates per sample. Measured with immunoSEQ multiplex PCR; TCRdb has only the in-frame clones, and not every one. Among about 20,000 clones, around 42% were seen once, and the ten largest hold 4.5% to 6%.

The clonotype originates from a human donor in good health; the cells came from an allogeneic mixed lymphocyte reaction. Material: CFSE-low (dividing) CD4+ T cells sorted from an allogeneic mixed lymphocyte reaction. This chain joins TRBV7-2 and TRBJ2-2; D not certain. The DNA of the CDR3 is TGTGCCAGCAGCCCGCGCGTATCCTTGGCCGGGGAGCTGTTTTTT. This translates into CASSPRVSLAGELFF.